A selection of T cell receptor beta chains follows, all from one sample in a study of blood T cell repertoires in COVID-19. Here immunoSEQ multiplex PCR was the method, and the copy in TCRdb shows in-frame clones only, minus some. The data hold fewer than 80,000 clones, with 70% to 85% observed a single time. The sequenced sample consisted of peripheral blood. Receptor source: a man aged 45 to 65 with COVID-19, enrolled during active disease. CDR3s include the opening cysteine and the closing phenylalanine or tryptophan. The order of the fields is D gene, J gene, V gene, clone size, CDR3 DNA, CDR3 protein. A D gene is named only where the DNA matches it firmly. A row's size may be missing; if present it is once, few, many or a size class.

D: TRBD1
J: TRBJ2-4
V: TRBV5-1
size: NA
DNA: TGCGCCAGCAGCCCTAGCCAGGGGGCTTTAGCCAAAAACATTCAGTACTTC
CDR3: CASSPSQGALAKNIQYF

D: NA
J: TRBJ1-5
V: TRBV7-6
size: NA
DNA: TGTGCCAGCAGCTTAGGACATACATTTAATCAGCCCCAGCATTTT
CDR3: CASSLGHTFNQPQHF

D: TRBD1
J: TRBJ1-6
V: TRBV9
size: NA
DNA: TGTGCCAGCAGCGTACGGACAGGGACACCCCTCCACTTT
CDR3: CASSVRTGTPLHF

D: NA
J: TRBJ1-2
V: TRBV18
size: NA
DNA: TGTGCCAGCTCACCAAGTTCGGGGTACTATGGCTACACCTTC
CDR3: CASSPSSGYYGYTF

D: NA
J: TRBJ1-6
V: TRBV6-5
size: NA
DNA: TGTGCCACCCTCTCGGGTGGATATAATTCACCCCTCCACTTT
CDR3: CATLSGGYNSPLHF

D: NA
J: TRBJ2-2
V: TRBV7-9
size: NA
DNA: TGTGCCAGCAGCGTCCGGGACTCGTACACCGGGGAGCTGTTTTTT
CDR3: CASSVRDSYTGELFF

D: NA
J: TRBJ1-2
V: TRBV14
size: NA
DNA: TGTGCCAGCAGCCGAGGAACAAACTATGGCTACACCTTC
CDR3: CASSRGTNYGYTF

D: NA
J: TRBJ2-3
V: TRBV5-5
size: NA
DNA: TGTGCCAGCAGCTTGGAAACTTATACGCAGTATTTT
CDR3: CASSLETYTQYF

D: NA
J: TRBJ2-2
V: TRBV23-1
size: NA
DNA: TGCGCCAGCATCCATGTCGGGGAGCTGTTTTTT
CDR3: CASIHVGELFF

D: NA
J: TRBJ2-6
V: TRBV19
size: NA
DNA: TGTGCCAGTAGTGCCCAGGGGGCCAACGTCCTGACTTTC
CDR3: CASSAQGANVLTF

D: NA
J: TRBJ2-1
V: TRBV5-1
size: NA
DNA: TGCGCCAGCAGCTTGGGAGAGGAGTACAATGAGCAGTTCTTC
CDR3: CASSLGEEYNEQFF

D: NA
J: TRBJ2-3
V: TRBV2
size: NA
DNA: TGTGCCAGCAGTGACCACACAGATACGCAGTATTTT
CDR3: CASSDHTDTQYF

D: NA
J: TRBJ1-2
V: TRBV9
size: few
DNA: TGTGCCAGCAGCGTAGTAAGGGGTAGCTACACCTTC
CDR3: CASSVVRGSYTF

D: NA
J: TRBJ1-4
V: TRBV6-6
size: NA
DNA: TGTGCCAGCAGAATCAGGGAAGAAGGGGAAAAACTGTTTTTT
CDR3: CASRIREEGEKLFF

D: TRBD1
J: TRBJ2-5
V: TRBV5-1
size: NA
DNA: TGCGCCAGTCGGACAGGGGGTTTGGAGGAGACCCAGTACTTC
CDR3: CASRTGGLEETQYF

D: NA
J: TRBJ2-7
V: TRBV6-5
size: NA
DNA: TGTGCCAGCAGTCGCTCGGAGGGGACCGAGCAGTACTTC
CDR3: CASSRSEGTEQYF

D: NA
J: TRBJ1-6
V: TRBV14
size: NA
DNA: TGTGCCAGCAGCCAAGACACTTATTCACCCCTCCACTTT
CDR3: CASSQDTYSPLHF

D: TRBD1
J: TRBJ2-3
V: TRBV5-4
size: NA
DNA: TGTGCCAGCAGCCGACAGGGGTCCACAGATACGCAGTATTTT
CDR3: CASSRQGSTDTQYF

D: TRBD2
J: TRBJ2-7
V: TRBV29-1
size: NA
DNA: TGCAGCGTTGATACTAGCGGGGGAGGCGAGCAGTACTTC
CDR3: CSVDTSGGGEQYF

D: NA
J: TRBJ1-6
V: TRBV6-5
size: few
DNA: TGTGCCAGCAGATATGACAAATCACCCCTCCACTTT
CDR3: CASRYDKSPLHF

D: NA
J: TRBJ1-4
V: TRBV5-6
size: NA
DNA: TGTGCCAGCGGGACTAAGACTGCAACTAATGAAAAACTGTTTTTT
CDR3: CASGTKTATNEKLFF

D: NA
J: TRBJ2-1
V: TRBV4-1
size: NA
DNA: TGCGCCAGCAGCCATCAGACAGGCGCTACGTACAATGAGCAGTTCTTC
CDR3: CASSHQTGATYNEQFF

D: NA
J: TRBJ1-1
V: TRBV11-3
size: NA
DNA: TGTGCCAGCAGCTTAGATTTGGTCAGGGAGGACACTGAAGCTTTCTTT
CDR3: CASSLDLVREDTEAFF

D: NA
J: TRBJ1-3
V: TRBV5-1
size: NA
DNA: TGCGCCAGCCCATTCAGAGGTGACGGAAACACCATATATTTT
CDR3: CASPFRGDGNTIYF

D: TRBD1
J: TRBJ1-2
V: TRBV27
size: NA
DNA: TGTGCCACTTCCAGGGGGGAGAGACTCTATGGCTACACCTTC
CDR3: CATSRGERLYGYTF